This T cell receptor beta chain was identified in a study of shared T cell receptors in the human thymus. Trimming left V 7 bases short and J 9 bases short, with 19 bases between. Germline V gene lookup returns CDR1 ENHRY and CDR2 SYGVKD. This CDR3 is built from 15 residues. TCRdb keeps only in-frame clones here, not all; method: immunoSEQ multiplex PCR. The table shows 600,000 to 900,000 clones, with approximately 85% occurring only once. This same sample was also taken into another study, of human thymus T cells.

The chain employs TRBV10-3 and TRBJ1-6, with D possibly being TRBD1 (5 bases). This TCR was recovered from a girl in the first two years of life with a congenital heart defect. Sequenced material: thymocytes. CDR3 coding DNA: TGTGCCATCACCCACGTTAAGGTAAGGGGTTCACCCCTCCACTTT. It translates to CAITHVKVRGSPLHF.